This is a list of T cell receptor beta chains from one sample in a study of blood T cell repertoires in COVID-19. Data came from immunoSEQ multiplex PCR; TCRdb stores just in-frame clones and leaves some out. The repertoire holds 250,000 to 350,000 clones, approximately 90% seen once, with approximately 9% in the top ten. Sequenced sample: PBMCs or T cells enriched from blood (not recorded which). These receptors were obtained from a woman between 18 and 29 years old who had recovered from COVID-19. Each CDR3 is given with its conserved first and last residue. Fields, in order: CDR3 protein, CDR3 DNA, V gene, clone size, D gene, J gene. The D gene is left open where the match is weak. Not every row has a clone size; where given, it reads once, few, many or a size class.

CASRLRPPYEQYF TGTGCCAGCCGCTTGCGCCCCCCCTACGAGCAGTACTTC TRBV7-2 . . TRBJ2-7
CASSLGGTSGSYEQYF TGTGCCAGCAGCCTGGGGGGGACTAGCGGATCCTACGAGCAGTACTTC TRBV5-4 . TRBD2 TRBJ2-7
CASSSQPWEAFF TGTGCCAGCAGTTCACAACCGTGGGAAGCTTTCTTT TRBV12-3/TRBV12-4 . . TRBJ1-1
CASSQEGGSEQYF TGCGCCAGCAGCCAAGAGGGGGGGAGCGAGCAGTACTTC TRBV4-1 . TRBD2 TRBJ2-7
CASSPHRGLADTDTQYF TGTGCCAGCTCACCGCACCGGGGACTAGCGGACACAGATACGCAGTATTTT TRBV18 few TRBD2 TRBJ2-3
CAISDSGDGNEQYF TGTGCCATCAGTGACTCAGGGGACGGGAACGAGCAGTACTTC TRBV10-3 . . TRBJ2-7
CASRGRQGDYEQYF TGTGCCAGCAGGGGACGACAGGGGGACTACGAGCAGTACTTC TRBV6-5 few TRBD1 TRBJ2-7
CASSPELRPSGTGELFF TGTGCCAGCAGCCCCGAACTTCGCCCCTCGGGCACCGGGGAGCTGTTTTTT TRBV4-2 many . TRBJ2-2
CATSDRGFQETQYF TGTGCCACATCGGACAGGGGGTTTCAAGAGACCCAGTACTTC TRBV7-6 . TRBD1 TRBJ2-5
CSVEEMGQGSHEQYF TGCAGCGTTGAAGAAATGGGACAGGGGAGCCACGAGCAGTACTTC TRBV29-1 . TRBD1 TRBJ2-7
CASSQVRDRGYEQYF TGTGCCAGCAGCCAAGTACGGGACAGGGGGTACGAGCAGTACTTC TRBV14 . TRBD1 TRBJ2-7
CASKARATNEKLFF TGTGCCAGCAAAGCCAGGGCAACTAATGAAAAACTGTTTTTT TRBV2 . . TRBJ1-4
CASSRDRAQPQHF TGTGCCAGCAGCCGGGACAGGGCGCAGCCCCAGCATTTT TRBV5-6 . TRBD1 TRBJ1-5
CASSEGVRTWQFF TGTGCCAGCAGTGAAGGGGTAAGGACTTGGCAGTTCTTC TRBV6-1 . . TRBJ2-1
CAISEGVGTSGTSWDQYF TGTGCCATCAGTGAGGGGGTCGGGACTAGCGGGACCAGCTGGGACCAGTACTTC TRBV10-3 . TRBD2 TRBJ2-5
CASSVLGQLLSYEQYF TGTGCCAGCAGCGTACTGGGACAACTACTTTCCTACGAGCAGTACTTC TRBV11-2 . . TRBJ2-7
CASSLTSGGDTQYF TGTGCCAGCAGCTTGACTAGCGGGGGAGATACGCAGTATTTT TRBV5-4 . TRBD2 TRBJ2-3
CATSDFGAQPQHF TGTGCCACCAGTGATTTTGGGGCTCAGCCCCAGCATTTT TRBV24-1 few . TRBJ1-5
CASERAGESYEQYF TGTGCCAGCGAACGGGCCGGGGAATCCTACGAGCAGTACTTC TRBV28 . . TRBJ2-7
CASSPRTGDGDEAFF TGCGCCAGCAGCCCTAGAACAGGGGATGGGGATGAAGCTTTCTTT TRBV4-1 . TRBD1 TRBJ1-1
CSASVRRAGGPVYNEQFF TGCAGTGCTAGTGTTCGAAGGGCGGGAGGGCCAGTCTACAATGAGCAGTTCTTC TRBV20-1 . TRBD2 TRBJ2-1
CAISPDTNYGYTF TGTGCCATCAGCCCCGACACAAACTATGGCTACACCTTC TRBV10-3 . . TRBJ1-2
CASSIRGPTEAFF TGTGCCAGTAGTATTCGGGGTCCCACTGAAGCTTTCTTT TRBV19 . . TRBJ1-1
CASSLVQENTEAFF TGCGCCAGCAGCTTGGTGCAGGAGAACACTGAAGCTTTCTTT TRBV5-1 . . TRBJ1-1
CASSQGTTGPAYEQYF TGTGCCAGCAGCCAAGGGACTACCGGGCCCGCCTACGAGCAGTACTTC TRBV3-1/TRBV3-2 . . TRBJ2-7
CASSPSPGEQFF TGTGCCAGCAGCCCATCTCCGGGTGAGCAGTTCTTC TRBV5-4 once . TRBJ2-1
CASSVWSNQPQHF TGTGCCAGCAGCGTTTGGAGTAATCAGCCCCAGCATTTT TRBV9 . . TRBJ1-5
CASSFSQSRGTFYGYTF TGTGCCAGCAGTTTCTCCCAATCCAGGGGGACATTCTATGGCTACACCTTC TRBV27 . TRBD1 TRBJ1-2
CASRSTQASEAFF TGTGCCAGCAGGTCCACCCAGGCGAGTGAAGCTTTCTTT TRBV7-9 . . TRBJ1-1
CASSLGTVNTEAFF TGTGCCAGCAGTTTAGGGACAGTGAACACTGAAGCTTTCTTT TRBV28 . TRBD1 TRBJ1-1
CAGGTGDRSPLHF TGTGCCGGTGGGACAGGGGACCGTTCACCCCTCCACTTT TRBV5-4 . TRBD1 TRBJ1-6
CASSLGQPYEQYF TGCGCCAGCAGTCTAGGACAGCCCTACGAGCAGTACTTC TRBV10-2 . . TRBJ2-7
CASSVDTGDYGYTF TGCGCCAGCAGCGTAGATACAGGGGACTATGGCTACACCTTC TRBV5-1 . TRBD1 TRBJ1-2
CASSLADPGRGDNQPQHF TGTGCCAGCAGCTTAGCGGATCCGGGACGGGGGGACAATCAGCCCCAGCATTTT TRBV7-9 . . TRBJ1-5
CASSFGQGPYNSPLHF TGTGCCAGCAGCTTCGGACAAGGCCCCTATAATTCACCCCTCCACTTT TRBV5-4 . . TRBJ1-6
CASSLSPGPSNEQFF TGTGCCAGCAGCTTGAGCCCAGGGCCATCCAATGAGCAGTTCTTC TRBV5-5 few . TRBJ2-1
CASSVLAGSTMTQYF TGTGCCAGCAGCGTTCTAGCGGGTTCGACGATGACGCAGTATTTT TRBV7-2 . TRBD2 TRBJ2-3
CASSSSGGYGYTF TGTGCCAGCAGCTCCTCAGGGGGCTACGGCTACACCTTC TRBV6-2/TRBV6-3 . TRBD1 TRBJ1-2
CASNRGTYTEAFF TGTGCCTCTAACAGGGGGACGTACACTGAAGCTTTCTTT TRBV2 . TRBD1 TRBJ1-1
CACPKGATNEKLFF TGTGCCTGCCCCAAGGGGGCAACTAATGAAAAACTGTTTTTT TRBV30 . . TRBJ1-4
CASEQVTGELFF TGTGCCAGCGAACAGGTTACCGGGGAGCTGTTTTTT TRBV18 . . TRBJ2-2
CASSENTGTGAGHEQFF TGTGCCAGCAGTGAAAACACCGGGACAGGGGCCGGTCATGAGCAGTTCTTC TRBV25-1 . TRBD1 TRBJ2-1
CASSPGLAPYKGYEQYF TGTGCCAGCAGCCCGGGACTAGCGCCCTACAAGGGGTATGAGCAGTACTTC TRBV7-2 . TRBD2 TRBJ2-7
CASSRRSGRQYEQYF TGTGCCAGCAGTCGACGTAGCGGGCGCCAATACGAGCAGTACTTC TRBV28 . TRBD2 TRBJ2-7
CASPWFRPPGTSGRASGANVLTF TGTGCCAGCCCTTGGTTTAGACCTCCCGGGACTAGCGGGAGGGCCTCTGGGGCCAACGTCCTGACTTTC TRBV18 . TRBD2 TRBJ2-6
CASTTVFDTEAFF TGTGCCAGCACCACGGTTTTTGACACTGAAGCTTTCTTT TRBV7-9 . . TRBJ1-1
CASSLGTGGGADTQYF TGCGCCAGCAGCTTGGGAACGGGAGGAGGGGCAGATACGCAGTATTTT TRBV5-1 . TRBD2 TRBJ2-3
CASSDSIKGFYEQYF TGTGCCAGCAGTGACTCTATTAAGGGGTTCTACGAGCAGTACTTC TRBV6-4 . . TRBJ2-7
CASSKSSRYRGGSPLHF TGTGCCAGCAGCAAAAGCAGTCGATACAGGGGAGGTTCACCCCTCCACTTT TRBV21-1 few . TRBJ1-6
CSVDGGPNSYEQYF TGCAGCGTTGACGGGGGACCGAACTCCTACGAGCAGTACTTC TRBV29-1 . . TRBJ2-7
CASSLGGGAYNSPLHF TGTGCCAGCTCCCTGGGGGGGGGCGCGTATAATTCACCCCTCCACTTT TRBV28 . . TRBJ1-6
CASSSQFSGNTIYF TGTGCCAGCAGCTCGCAGTTCTCTGGAAACACCATATATTTT TRBV5-4 . . TRBJ1-3
CASSQDLGFGGNIQYF TGCGCCAGCAGCCAAGATTTAGGGTTCGGAGGGAACATTCAGTACTTC TRBV4-3 . . TRBJ2-4